This T cell receptor beta chain is drawn from a study of blood T cell repertoires in COVID-19. Study background: COVID-19 samples from acute and convalescent phases originated in the United States, Italy and Spain. PBMCs, B-cell-depleted T cells, or T cells provided the cDNA or gDNA that made up the material.

How the authors handled the data: Using reference gene primer amplification, nucleated cell counts were estimated. Libraries were prepared by immunoSEQ multiplex PCR; TCRdb keeps only in-frame clonotypes and omits some of them. D and trimming were read from the DNA, whereas the V and J calls and clone size are those reported in that table. The sample carries about 300,000 clones, about 85% recorded once. Source material: peripheral blood. The sequence derives from a human donor in a cohort sampled during active COVID-19.

The DNA for the CDR3 is TGTGCCTCGGACAGGGACACAGATACGCAGTATTTT. Amino acid sequence: CASDRDTDTQYF. The J gene is TRBJ2-3, the V gene TRBV30; 8 bases are shared with TRBD1. Losses at the gene ends were 7 bases for V and 2 bases for J; bases not matched to a gene: 2. Germline V gives CDR1 GTSNPN, CDR2 SVGIG (reference sequence). The CDR3 contains 12 residues.